Given below is one T cell receptor beta chain in context. CDR1 and CDR2 from the germline V gene are LGHNA and YSLEER. CDR3 length: 18 amino acids. The trim removed 0 bases at V and 7 bases at J, leaving 13 bases unmatched. The treatment denotes: randomized to nivolumab then ipilimumab (arm A) or the reverse (arm B). These data belong to a study of sequential checkpoint blockade in melanoma. Study at large: Each arm's sequence ended with maintenance nivolumab.

Repertoires were generated with immunoSEQ multiplex PCR, while TCRdb's copy carries only in-frame clones and drops some. The sample consists of approximately 28,000 clones, approximately 86% of them appearing once. This receptor was obtained from a human donor with melanoma. Sequencing used CD8+ T cells sorted from blood (inferred from file names), obtained from a patient given nivolumab and ipilimumab in sequence. The rearrangement joins TRBV4-3 to TRBJ2-1, with 9 positions matching TRBD2. CDR3 sequence: CASSQDGGEAGGTNEQFF. Written as DNA, the CDR3 is TGCGCCAGCAGCCAAGATGGGGGTGAGGCGGGAGGGACTAATGAGCAGTTCTTC.